This is a list of T cell receptor beta chains from one sample in a study of human T cells and chemical hapten exposure. MiXCR was run by TCRdb on the RACE reads, yielding one entry per CDR3 protein. The sample consists of about 45,000 distinct CDR3 sequences, about 4.1% of them appearing once. The sample comprised whole blood. These receptors all come from a human donor in good health. Some clones in this sample may be carry-over from other donors' samples. The CDR3 runs from the conserved cysteine through the conserved F or W. A D gene is named only where the DNA matches it firmly. The listing skips clone size in some rows; elsewhere it reads once, few, many or a size class.

TRBV9	TRBD1	TRBJ2-3	many	TGTGCCAGCAGCGTAGTCCAGGGACAGGGCACAGATACGCAGTATTTT	CASSVVQGQGTDTQYF
TRBV10-3	NA	TRBJ2-3	many	TGTGCCATCAGTGATGATGAAACGGGATCCACAGATACGCAGTATTTT	CAISDDETGSTDTQYF
TRBV3-1	NA	TRBJ2-3	NA	TGTGCCAGCAGCCAAGGGAGGACTCGAAACACAGATACGCAGTATTTT	CASSQGRTRNTDTQYF
TRBV5-1	NA	TRBJ2-1	few	TGCGCCAGCAGCCCTCGACAGTCTGGGTACAATGAGCAGTTCTTC	CASSPRQSGYNEQFF
TRBV4-1	NA	TRBJ2-7	many	TGCGCCAGCAGCCCATACGGGGACAACTCCTACGAGCAGTACTTC	CASSPYGDNSYEQYF
TRBV7-9	TRBD1	TRBJ2-4	NA	TGTGCCAGCAGACGGTCCGGGACAGGGGGCGAAAACATTCAGTACTTC	CASRRSGTGGENIQYF
TRBV28	NA	TRBJ1-3	few	TGTGCCAGCAGTTTCAACGGACAGATTGGAAACACCATATATTTT	CASSFNGQIGNTIYF
TRBV30	NA	TRBJ1-2	NA	TGTGCCTGGAGCAGTACCCTTAACTATGGCTACACCTTC	CAWSSTLNYGYTF
TRBV12-3/TRBV12-4	NA	TRBJ2-5	few	TGTGCCAGCAGTTTGGCAGGGAAAGAGACCCAGTACTTC	CASSLAGKETQYF
TRBV27	TRBD1	TRBJ2-5	many	TGTGCCAGCAGTTCTCGGACAGGAGCCCTTCAATCCCAAGAGACCCAGTACTTC	CASSSRTGALQSQETQYF
TRBV6-2/TRBV6-3	TRBD2	TRBJ2-3	few	TGTGCCAGCAGTTCCACAGCGGGATCCACAGATACGCAGTATTTT	CASSSTAGSTDTQYF
TRBV25-1	NA	TRBJ2-3	many	TGTGCCAGCAGTAGTTTAGATACGCAGTATTTT	CASSSLDTQYF
TRBV7-6	NA	TRBJ1-3	once	TGTGCCAGCAGCTTAGGGATCCCGAGCTCTGGAAACACCATATATTTT	CASSLGIPSSGNTIYF
TRBV20-1	NA	TRBJ2-2	many	TGCAGTGCTAGAACGACAGGGGAGGGAGGGGAGCTGTTTTTT	CSARTTGEGGELFF
TRBV20-1	TRBD1	TRBJ1-5	NA	TGCAGTGCAGCCGAGAACCGGGACAGAAATCAGCCCCAGCATTTT	CSAAENRDRNQPQHF
TRBV28	NA	TRBJ1-6	few	TGTGCCAGCAGTGAAACAGGTCCTTATAATTCACCCCTCCACTTT	CASSETGPYNSPLHF
TRBV7-2	NA	TRBJ2-1	many	TGTGCCAGCAGCTTCCCCCTACTCCATTCCGGGGCTAGGGATGAGCAGTTCTTC	CASSFPLLHSGARDEQFF
TRBV12-3/TRBV12-4	NA	TRBJ2-1	many	TGTGCCAGCAGTTTGGGTTATGAGCAGTTCTTC	CASSLGYEQFF
TRBV13	TRBD2	TRBJ2-1	many	TGTGCCTCCCGGACTAGGACCCACAATGAGCAGTTCTTC	CASRTRTHNEQFF
TRBV21-1	NA	TRBJ2-7	many	TGTGCCAGCAGCAAAAGCGGAGGGACGGAGTCGACTTACTACGAGCAGTACTTC	CASSKSGGTESTYYEQYF
TRBV7-9	NA	TRBJ2-3	many	TGTGCCAGCAGCCATGGGCCAGATACGCAGTATTTT	CASSHGPDTQYF
TRBV12-3/TRBV12-4	TRBD1	TRBJ1-4	many	TGTGCCAGCAGCCCAGGGGGCTCTAATGAAAAACTGTTTTTT	CASSPGGSNEKLFF
TRBV12-3/TRBV12-4	NA	TRBJ1-5	few	TGTGCCAGCAGTTCTCAGGGAGTGGGGGGTCAGCCCCAGCATTTT	CASSSQGVGGQPQHF
TRBV10-3	NA	TRBJ2-3	NA	TGTGCCATCGGGACACTAAGCGGGAAAAGCACAGATACGCAGTATTTT	CAIGTLSGKSTDTQYF
TRBV28	TRBD1	TRBJ1-3	NA	TGTGCCAGCAGTGATGGTCTCGGACAGGGTGTCGGAAACACCATATATTTT	CASSDGLGQGVGNTIYF
TRBV30	NA	TRBJ1-2	NA	TGTGCCTGGACTCGCAGGGGTTTCGGGGATGGCTACACCTTC	CAWTRRGFGDGYTF
TRBV4-2	NA	TRBJ2-5	many	TGTGCCAGCAGCCAAGTGGGGGCCGGGCAGGAGACCCAGTACTTC	CASSQVGAGQETQYF
TRBV20-1	NA	TRBJ1-5	many	TGCAGTGCGGACGAACAGGCGGGTCAGCCCCAGCATTTT	CSADEQAGQPQHF
TRBV28	NA	TRBJ2-1	few	TGTGCCAGCAGTTTCCCGACTAGCTCCTACAATGAGCAGTTCTTC	CASSFPTSSYNEQFF
TRBV6-1	NA	TRBJ2-4	many	TGTGCCAGCAGTGAAAGGTATGGGGACATTCAGTACTTC	CASSERYGDIQYF
TRBV2	NA	TRBJ2-5	many	TGTGCCAGCCGGAATCGCTTCCTTAAGGAGACCCAGTACTTC	CASRNRFLKETQYF
TRBV6-1	NA	TRBJ1-2	many	TGTGCCAGCAGTGCCGCACGTGGAAGGGTGGTAACTCCGGGACAAAGGAACTATGGCTACACCTTC	CASSAARGRVVTPGQRNYGYTF
TRBV28	NA	TRBJ2-5	many	TGTGCCAGCGCCGAAGGAAGCGGCCAGTACTTC	CASAEGSGQYF
TRBV28	TRBD2	TRBJ2-7	many	TGTGCCAGCAGTTACCCCTTGTTGAGCGGGGGAGGTCCCTACGAGCAGTACTTC	CASSYPLLSGGGPYEQYF
TRBV9	NA	TRBJ1-5	many	TGTGCCAGCAGCGTATATAATCAGCCCCAGCATTTT	CASSVYNQPQHF
TRBV20-1	NA	TRBJ2-7	many	TGCAGTGCGGCCAGGGTCGGCATCTACGAGCAGTACTTC	CSAARVGIYEQYF
TRBV30	NA	TRBJ2-2	NA	TGTGCCTGGGTGCACGGGACCCCGAACACCGGGGAGCTGTTTTTT	CAWVHGTPNTGELFF
TRBV6-6	TRBD2	TRBJ2-7	few	TGTGCCAGCAGTCGCCGACTAGCGGGAGACGACGAGCAGTACTTC	CASSRRLAGDDEQYF
TRBV6-5	NA	TRBJ2-7	many	TGTGCCAGCAGTTACTCTCGCGGGACGGGGGAGCAGTACTTC	CASSYSRGTGEQYF
TRBV29-1	TRBD2	TRBJ2-1	many	TGCAGCGTTGAAGTAGCGGGAGTGGGCAATGAGCAGTTCTTC	CSVEVAGVGNEQFF
TRBV20-1	NA	TRBJ2-7	NA	TGCAGTGCTATCCGGGACGGTGCTTACGAGCAGTACTTC	CSAIRDGAYEQYF
TRBV5-4	NA	TRBJ2-5	few	TGTGCCAGCAGCTCACAGGGAATCGGAGAGACCCAGTACTTC	CASSSQGIGETQYF
TRBV12-3/TRBV12-4	NA	TRBJ2-7	many	TGTGCCAGCAGTTTACGTGGCACGGGCAACGAGCAGTACTTC	CASSLRGTGNEQYF
TRBV20-1	NA	TRBJ2-7	many	TGCAGTGCTAGAGATAATGGCAGGGTTATCGAGCAGTACTTC	CSARDNGRVIEQYF
TRBV27	TRBD2	TRBJ2-1	NA	TGTGCCAGCAGTTTATTCCCTAGCGGGAGTACCAATGAGCAGTTCTTC	CASSLFPSGSTNEQFF
TRBV4-2	NA	TRBJ1-6	many	TGTGCCAGCAGCCAAGACCAGGGGACCCCCACCCTCCACTTT	CASSQDQGTPTLHF
TRBV12-3/TRBV12-4	TRBD1	TRBJ2-1	NA	TGTGCCAGCAGCCAGCGAGGGGGCCCGTGGGAGCAGTTCTTC	CASSQRGGPWEQFF
TRBV13	NA	TRBJ2-2	many	TGTGCCAGCAGCTTCCTTAGCCAGGTTCCTACCGGGGAGCTGTTTTTT	CASSFLSQVPTGELFF
TRBV6-5	NA	TRBJ1-5	many	TGTGCCAGCAGTTACGATTACAGCAGCCAGCCCCAGCATTTT	CASSYDYSSQPQHF
TRBV3-1	NA	TRBJ2-7	many	TGTGCCAGCAGTGAAGACAGGCCCTACGAGCAGTACTTC	CASSEDRPYEQYF
TRBV28	NA	TRBJ2-3	few	TGTGCCAGCAGTACATCCGGCCGTACACATACGCAGTATTTT	CASSTSGRTHTQYF
TRBV28	NA	TRBJ2-6	many	TGTGCCAGCAGTTTATTCGGAGGCTCTGGGGCCAACGTCCTGACTTTC	CASSLFGGSGANVLTF
TRBV15	NA	TRBJ1-4	many	TGTGCCACCAGCAGACCGGCAGGGAGAGTTGAAAAACTGTTTTTT	CATSRPAGRVEKLFF
TRBV27	NA	TRBJ2-3	many	TGTGCCAGCAAGGCAGCGAGTAGGAACACAGATACGCAGTATTTT	CASKAASRNTDTQYF
TRBV20-1	TRBD1	TRBJ1-2	NA	TGCAGTGCTAGAGAGACCACGACAGGGGGGTCTCAGGGCTACACCTTC	CSARETTTGGSQGYTF
TRBV20-1	NA	TRBJ2-4	NA	TGCAGTGCAAAAGGGCGGGCCAAAAACATTCAGTACTTC	CSAKGRAKNIQYF
TRBV29-1	NA	TRBJ1-2	NA	TGCAGCGTTGGCGGGGGGGAGCTTTACTATGGCTACACCTTC	CSVGGGELYYGYTF